This TCR beta chain emerged from a study of T cell changes during pregnancy in multiple sclerosis. Sequencing used immunoSEQ multiplex PCR; TCRdb keeps in-frame clones, though not all of them. The sample has around 80,000 clones; 90% to 95% are singletons. This CDR3 has 13 residues. Trimming at V came to 5 bases and at J to 0 bases, leaving 3 bases not matched to a gene. Germline CDR1 is SQVTM and CDR2 is ANQGSEA. The V and J genes are TRBV29-1 and TRBJ1-2, with 7 bases lining up with TRBD1. This clonotype originated in a female donor in good health, enrolled as a control in a pregnancy study. The sample consisted of peripheral blood, taken in the second trimester of pregnancy. In DNA form, the CDR3 reads TGCAGCGTTCGGGACAGCGCTAACTATGGCTACACCTTC. Amino acids: CSVRDSANYGYTF.